This TCR beta chain was recorded in a study of control samples from healthy donors and cancer patients. TCRdb's copy holds only in-frame clones and misses some; the assay was immunoSEQ multiplex PCR. The sample totals fewer than 250,000 clones. Germline V gene data show CDR1 as MDHEN and CDR2 as SYDVKM. The CDR3 sequence is 11 residues long. Trimming shortened V by 2 bases and J by 7 bases, and 2 bases separated the two germline ends. The clonotype was recovered from a woman aged 25 to 39 in good health. The genes are TRBV28 and TRBJ1-4; no reliable D call. The sequenced sample was blood. CDR3 sequence (DNA): TGTGCCAGCAGTTTAGGTGAAAAACTGTTTTTT. Its translation is CASSLGEKLFF.